The T cell receptor (beta chain) described here comes from a study of T-cell memory formation after mild COVID-19. Points from the study as a whole: Among CD4+ contracting clones, most were CM and EM, and CD8+ ones EMRA. Clones that got smaller from day 15 to 85 had even CD4/CD8, while clones growing later tipped toward CD4+. Cross-reactive memory appears to have joined, as suggested by some responding clones showing up in pre-infection memory.

As to this clonotype: What it binds is unknown.

Germline V lookup: CDR1 SGHRS, CDR2 YFSETQ. CDR3 length: 18 amino acids. With V trimmed by 0 bases and J by 6 bases, 13 bases remained unmatched. TCRdb independently ran MiXCR on the 5' RACE reads; one entry per CDR3 protein. The data contain 400,000 to 500,000 distinct CDR3 sequences, 20% of them seen just once; the ten biggest clones take up around 8.4%. The origin of this receptor is an adult woman who had mild COVID-19 (a few samples of this study predate the infection). Cell type and time point are not known. The J gene is TRBJ2-7, the V gene TRBV5-1; TRBD2 aligns across 12 bases. Sequenced sample: PBMCs or a T cell subset sorted from them (not recorded which). The chain's CDR3 is CASSLVPSGRVIPTEQYF. CDR3 coding DNA: TGCGCCAGCAGCTTGGTCCCTAGCGGGAGGGTGATACCTACCGAGCAGTACTTC.